Here is one T cell receptor (beta chain) with its context. Antigen specificity is unknown. Deletions cut 1 base from V and 6 bases from J, with 11 bases between. This CDR3 is built from 14 residues. From germline, CDR1 is SGHAT and CDR2 FQNNGV. The data stem from a study of T cell responses to AZD1222 COVID-19 vaccine. Findings and limits, study-wide: Repertoires were sampled only after the peak T cell response. Donors in the cohort were predominantly white British and more often female, and clonal diversity was possibly underestimated. Spike-specific TCRs gained breadth and depth after people received two AZD1222 doses.

Measured with immunoSEQ multiplex PCR; TCRdb has only the in-frame clones, and not every one. The sample yields around 130,000 clones, roughly 85% seen once. The V gene is TRBV11-2, the J gene TRBJ2-3; no clear D. The clonotype comes from an adult in good health. Material: peripheral blood, obtained on day 0 of AZD1222 vaccination. CDR3 nucleotides: TGTGCCAGCAGCTTAGGGACGCCGCCGGATACGCAGTATTTT. This encodes CASSLGTPPDTQYF.